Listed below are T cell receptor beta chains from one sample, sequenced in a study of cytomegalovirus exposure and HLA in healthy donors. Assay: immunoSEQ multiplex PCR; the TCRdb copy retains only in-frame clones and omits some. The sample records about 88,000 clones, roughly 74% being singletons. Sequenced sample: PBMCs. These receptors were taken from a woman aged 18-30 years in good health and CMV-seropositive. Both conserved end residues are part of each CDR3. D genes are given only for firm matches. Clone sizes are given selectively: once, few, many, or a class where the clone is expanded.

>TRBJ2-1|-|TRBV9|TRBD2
TGTGCCAGCAGCGTGGCGGGACTAGCGGCGGACAATGAGCAGTTCTTC
CASSVAGLAADNEQFF
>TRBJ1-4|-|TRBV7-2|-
TGTGCCAGCAGGGACGGCGGGGCTACTGAAAAACTGTTTTTT
CASRDGGATEKLFF
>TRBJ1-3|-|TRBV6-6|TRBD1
TGTGCCAGCAGCAGCACTGGACAGGGGTACTACACCATATATTTT
CASSSTGQGYYTIYF
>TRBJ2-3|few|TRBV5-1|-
TGCGCCAGCAGCTTTCCCAGAACAGATACGCAGTATTTT
CASSFPRTDTQYF
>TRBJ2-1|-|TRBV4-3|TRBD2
TGCGCCAGCAGCCAAGAAGGACTAGCAGGCGAGCAGTTCTTC
CASSQEGLAGEQFF
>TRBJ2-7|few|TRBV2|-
TGTGCCAGCAGTGAAAATGGGGGGACCGAGCAGTACTTC
CASSENGGTEQYF
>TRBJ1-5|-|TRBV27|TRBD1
TGTGCCAGCAGCGAGACAGGGGGATTTGGGGGGCGGGGGAATCAGCCCCAGCATTTT
CASSETGGFGGRGNQPQHF
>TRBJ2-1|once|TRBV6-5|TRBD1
TGTGCCAGCACCCGGACAGGGGTAAATGAGCAGTTCTTC
CASTRTGVNEQFF
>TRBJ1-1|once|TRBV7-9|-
TGTGCCAGCAGCTTAGTCGAGAGGAACACTGAAGCTTTCTTT
CASSLVERNTEAFF
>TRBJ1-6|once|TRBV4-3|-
TGCGCCAGCAGCCAAGAAGACGGGGGGAGCTCCTATAATTCACCCCTCCACTTT
CASSQEDGGSSYNSPLHF
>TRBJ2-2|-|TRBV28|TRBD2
TGTGCCAGCAATAAGCGGGGTAGGAACACCGGGGAGCTGTTTTTT
CASNKRGRNTGELFF
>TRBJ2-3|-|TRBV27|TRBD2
TGTGCCAGCAGTTTGGGGACTAGCGGGAGTCCGATCAGGGATACGCAGTATTTT
CASSLGTSGSPIRDTQYF
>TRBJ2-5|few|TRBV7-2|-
TGTGCCAGCAGCTTAACCCGTCACTGGGCAGAGACCCAGTACTTC
CASSLTRHWAETQYF
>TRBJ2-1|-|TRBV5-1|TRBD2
TGCGCCAGCAGCCCGGGAGGGCAGGTGGGCTCCTACAATGAGCAGTTCTTC
CASSPGGQVGSYNEQFF
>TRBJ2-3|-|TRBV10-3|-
TGTGCCATCAGTGAGTCAGGTGGGGCCCACACAGATACGCAGTATTTT
CAISESGGAHTDTQYF
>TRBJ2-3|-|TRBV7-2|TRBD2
TGTGCCAGCAGCACAGGACTAGCGGCCACAGATACGCAGTATTTT
CASSTGLAATDTQYF
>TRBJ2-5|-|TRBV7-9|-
TGTGCCAGCAGCTTAGTTTCGCAGGCGGGGAGGGAGACCCAGTACTTC
CASSLVSQAGRETQYF
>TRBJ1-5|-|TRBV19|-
TGTGCCAGTAGTCCCGGAGGTAGTCAATCAGCCCCACCGCATTTT
CASSPGGSQSAPPHF
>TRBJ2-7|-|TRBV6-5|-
TGTGCCACCGGGACTTACTACGAGCAGTACTTC
CATGTYYEQYF
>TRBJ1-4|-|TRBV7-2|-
TGTGCCAGCAGCTTAGGGGACACAACTAATGAAAAACTGTTTTTT
CASSLGDTTNEKLFF
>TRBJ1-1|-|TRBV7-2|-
TGTGCCAGCAGCGGCCCACAGGGAGTAGGGACTGAAGCTTTCTTT
CASSGPQGVGTEAFF
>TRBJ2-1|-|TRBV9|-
TGTGCCAGCAGCGTAGGTAGAGGTAGCTACAATGAGCAGTTCTTC
CASSVGRGSYNEQFF
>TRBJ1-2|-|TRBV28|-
TGTGCCAGCAGTCCACTGAACTCTGTCTATGGCTACACCTTC
CASSPLNSVYGYTF
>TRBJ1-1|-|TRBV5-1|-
TGCGCCAGCAGCAGAGGGGGGAACACTGAAGCTTTCTTT
CASSRGGNTEAFF
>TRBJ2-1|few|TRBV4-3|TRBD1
TGCGCCAGCAGCCAAGAGAACGAGATGGACAGGGTGAATGAGCAGTTCTTC
CASSQENEMDRVNEQFF
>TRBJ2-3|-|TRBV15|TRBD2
TGTGCCACCAGCAGCGACCGACCCGGGACTAGCGGTAGCACAGATACGCAGTATTTT
CATSSDRPGTSGSTDTQYF
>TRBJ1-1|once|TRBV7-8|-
TGTGCCAGCAGCTACTCCGGACTTATGAACACTGAAGCTTTCTTT
CASSYSGLMNTEAFF
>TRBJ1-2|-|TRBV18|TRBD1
TGTGCCAGCTCACGGCCCGGACAGGGAGGTGGCTACACCTTC
CASSRPGQGGGYTF
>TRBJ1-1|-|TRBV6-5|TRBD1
TGTGCCAGCAAAACGGGACAGAACGCTGAAGCTTTCTTT
CASKTGQNAEAFF
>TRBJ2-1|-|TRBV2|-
TGTGCCAGCAGTGAACCGGCGGGAGAGCAGTTCTTC
CASSEPAGEQFF